These 31 T cell receptor beta chains originate from one sample sequenced in a study of shared clonotypes between healthy human individuals. Sequenced by immunoSEQ multiplex PCR; TCRdb stores in-frame clones only, minus some. Seen here are 1.4 million or so clones, 98% observed once, and the top ten hold around 0.33%. Sequenced sample: naive CD4+ T cells sorted from blood. Subset: CD45RA+ positively selected. Receptors originate from a man aged 30 to 39 in good health.

The rearrangement joins TRBV5-1 to TRBJ1-5; TRBD1 matches 8 bases. The ends lost 5 bases at V and 5 bases at J; junction bases unmatched: 9. The CDR3 sequence is 15 residues long. In germline, CDR1 is SGHRS, CDR2 YFSETQ. In nucleotides, the CDR3 is TGCGCCAGCAGTCCCGATGGACAGGGCCATCAGCCCCAGCATTTT. Its translation is CASSPDGQGHQPQHF.

The chain's CDR3 is CASSYTRTGYEQYF. DNA of the CDR3: TGTGCCAGCAGTTATACCAGGACAGGCTACGAGCAGTACTTC. The chain couples TRBV6-6 to TRBJ2-7; 7 bases agree with TRBD1. The junction had 5 bases not matched to a gene; V was cut back by 3 bases and J by 3 bases. The CDR3 extends over 14 amino acids. CDR1 and CDR2 from the germline V gene are MNHNY and SVGAGI (reference sequence).

V usage is TRBV29-1 and J usage is TRBJ1-1; TRBD1 matches 8 bases. This CDR3 comprises 13 residues. Germline CDR1 SQVTM, CDR2 ANQGSEA. Trimming cost V 8 bases and J 0 bases; bases outside gene matches: 5. The CDR3 nucleotides are TGCAGCCTAAGACAGGGGATGAACACTGAAGCTTTCTTT. Translation: CSLRQGMNTEAFF.

This sequence joins TRBV14 and TRBJ1-2; the D is unclear. The germline V gene has CDR1 SGHDN and CDR2 FVKESK. V lost 0 bases to trimming and J lost 14 bases, with 19 bases between them. The CDR3 runs 14 residues. Written as DNA, the CDR3 is TGTGCCAGCAGCCAAGAGGAGATAACTATGGCTAGGACCTTC. Encoded protein: CASSQEEITMARTF. The entire variable domain, with the rest obtained from reference TRBV14 and TRBJ1-2, is as follows: EAGVTQFPSHSVIEKGQTVTLRCDPISGHDNLYWYRRVMGKEIKFLLHFVKESKQDESGMPNNRFLAERTGGTYSTLKVQPAELEDSGVYFCASSQEEITMARTFGSGTRLTVV.

In regard to this clone: Other DNA sequences in this specimen translate into the identical CDR3. The V gene is TRBV5-1, the J gene TRBJ2-1; TRBD2 aligns across 9 bases. This CDR3 is 15 amino acids long. Germline assignment: CDR1 SGHRS and CDR2 YFSETQ. The ends lost 0 bases at V and 2 bases at J; junction bases unmatched: 0. This chain's CDR3 is CASSLGLAAYNEQFF. The CDR3 DNA reads TGCGCCAGCAGCTTGGGACTAGCGGCCTACAATGAGCAGTTCTTC.

This sequence joins TRBV5-1 and TRBJ1-2, with D unclear. The length of the CDR3 is 13 residues. Between the trimmed V and J ends, which lost 0 bases and 4 bases, there was a span of 7 bases. The germline V gene encodes CDR1 SGHRS and CDR2 YFSETQ. CDR3 in amino acids: CASSLAERYGYTF. The CDR3 DNA is TGCGCCAGCAGCTTGGCCGAACGCTATGGCTACACCTTC. Full variable domain (outside the CDR3, taken from reference TRBV5-1 and TRBJ1-2): KAGVTQTPRYLIKTRGQQVTLSCSPISGHRSVSWYQQTPGQGLQFLFEYFSETQRNKGNFPGRFSGRQFSNSRSEMNVSTLELGDSALYLCASSLAERYGYTFGSGTRLTVV.

The rearrangement links TRBV7-2 to TRBJ2-5; 15 nucleotides agree with TRBD2. Germline trimming cut 4 bases from V and 1 base from J; bases unmatched to any gene: 1. The length of the CDR3 is 16 residues. Germline V gene sequence: CDR1 SGHTA, CDR2 FQGNSA. CDR3 protein: CASSSGLAGGQETQYF. The CDR3 region has the DNA TGTGCCAGCAGCTCGGGACTAGCGGGAGGCCAAGAGACCCAGTACTTC.

Here the CDR3 DNA reads TGTGCCAGCTCACCCATAGACGCCCTCAACGGTGAGCAGTTCTTC. Translating it yields CASSPIDALNGEQFF. The V and J genes are TRBV18 and TRBJ2-1; D unclear. The V gene lost 3 bases and the J gene lost 9 bases, with 18 bases spanning the gap. Germline V lookup: CDR1 KGHSH, CDR2 LQKENI. The CDR3 is made up of 15 amino acids.

V usage is TRBV5-6 and J usage is TRBJ1-1; 7 bases agree with TRBD1. Germline CDR1 and CDR2: SGHDT and YYEEEE. The trim removed 0 bases at V and 4 bases at J, leaving 3 bases unmatched. This CDR3 has 14 residues. CDR3 sequence reads: CASSLDRGVTEAFF. CDR3 sequence (DNA): TGTGCCAGCAGCTTGGACAGGGGCGTCACTGAAGCTTTCTTT.

The chain uses TRBV10-3 and TRBJ1-4, with D unresolved. The length of the CDR3 is 13 residues. The germline V gene encodes CDR1 ENHRY and CDR2 SYGVKD. V shed 4 bases and J shed 4 bases, with 7 bases lying between them. DNA of the CDR3: TGTGCCATCAGTGGGAGCATTAATGAAAAACTGTTTTTT. It codes for CAISGSINEKLFF.

Regarding this clone: Other nucleotide sequences in the sample specify the same CDR3. The chain has TRBV7-2 and TRBJ2-7; 9 bases are shared with TRBD2. Germline V gene data show CDR1 as SGHTA and CDR2 as FQGNSA. Germline trimming cut 5 bases from V and 2 bases from J; bases unmatched to any gene: 7. The CDR3 is 15 amino acids. The CDR3 DNA reads TGTGCCAGCAGCCCCAGGCTAGCGGGGACCTACGAGCAGTACTTC. Protein sequence: CASSPRLAGTYEQYF.

Regarding this clone: The sample contains more than one DNA sequence encoding this CDR3. The V gene is TRBV19, the J gene TRBJ2-5, with a tentative D call TRBD2 (5 bases). V was clipped by 1 base and J by 5 bases, with 8 bases between them. Germline-derived CDR1 and CDR2 are LNHDA and SQIVND (reference sequence). This CDR3 has 13 amino acids. CDR3 loop: CASSIGGGETQYF. As DNA, the CDR3 is TGTGCCAGTAGTATAGGAGGAGGTGAGACCCAGTACTTC.

DNA of the CDR3: TGTGCCAGCAGTTTAAGGGGGACTAGCGGGAGGTGGGGCAATGAGCAGTTCTTC. Residues: CASSLRGTSGRWGNEQFF. This chain links TRBV27 with TRBJ2-1, with 15 positions matching TRBD2. V shed 2 bases, J shed 6 bases, and the junction held 8 bases outside the gene matches. CDR3 length: 18 amino acids. The germline CDR1 and CDR2 sequences are MNHEY and SMNVEV (reference sequence).

The V call is TRBV5-1, the J call TRBJ1-4; D might be TRBD1 (6 bases). Germline V gene lookup returns CDR1 SGHRS and CDR2 YFSETQ. The CDR3 covers 15 residues. Trimming left V 5 bases short and J 6 bases short, with 17 bases between. The CDR3, as DNA: TGCGCCAGCAGATCAGGGGTGCTACTAGATGAAAAACTGTTTTTT. The encoded protein is CASRSGVLLDEKLFF.

V and J are TRBV5-8 and TRBJ2-5; no definite D call. The germline V and J ends were trimmed by 4 bases and 5 bases, with 9 bases remaining between them. Looked up from germline, CDR1 is SGHTS and CDR2 is YDEGEE. CDR3 length: 12 amino acids. CDR3 sequence (DNA): TGTGCCAGCAGCCCCGTTCATGAGACCCAGTACTTC. Residues: CASSPVHETQYF.

The chain employs TRBV29-1 and TRBJ2-5, with TRBD1 as a possible D gene (6 bases). The CDR3 has 12 residues. Trimming removed 7 bases from V and 0 bases from J, with 9 bases in between. Germline CDR1 and CDR2: SQVTM and ANQGSEA. The DNA of the CDR3 is TGCAGCGCCGGACAGCACCAAGAGACCCAGTACTTC. It translates to CSAGQHQETQYF.

Turning to this clone: Additional DNA sequences in this sample encode the identical CDR3. The rearrangement links TRBV14 to TRBJ2-3; D not resolved. This CDR3 has 12 amino acids. V was cut by 2 bases and J by 4 bases, with 4 bases left in between. Germline V gene sequence: CDR1 SGHDN, CDR2 FVKESK. DNA for the CDR3: TGTGCCAGCAGCCAATCGGCAGATACGCAGTATTTT. Protein product: CASSQSADTQYF.

The V and J genes are TRBV12-5 and TRBJ2-2, with unresolved D. The CDR3 contains 12 residues. Germline CDR1 is LGHNT and CDR2 is FRNRAP. The V end was cut by 6 bases, the J end by 1 base, with 3 bases between. CDR3 bases: TGTGCTAGTGGCCAGAACACCGGGGAGCTGTTTTTT. This gives the protein CASGQNTGELFF.

The chain has TRBV5-6 and TRBJ1-1, with 7 bases that match TRBD1. This CDR3 has 15 residues. The V gene end was trimmed by 4 bases and the J gene end by 1 base; junction bases not matched to a gene: 7. Germline V lookup: CDR1 SGHDT, CDR2 YYEEEE. CDR3 region: CASSPKGAGNTEAFF. The CDR3 DNA reads TGTGCCAGCAGCCCTAAGGGGGCGGGGAACACTGAAGCTTTCTTT. The full variable domain, with the rest looked up from reference TRBV5-6 and TRBJ1-1, is DAGVTQSPTHLIKTRGQQVTLRCSPKSGHDTVSWYQQALGQGPQFIFQYYEEEERQRGNFPDRFSGHQFPNYSSELNVNALLLGDSALYLCASSPKGAGNTEAFFGQGTRLTVV.

The V gene is TRBV11-2, the J gene TRBJ1-4; no firm D call. Germline lookup yields CDR1 SGHAT and CDR2 FQNNGV. Between the trimmed V and J ends, which lost 0 bases and 4 bases, there was a span of 9 bases. The CDR3 runs to 15 residues. The CDR3 loop reads CASSLDPGVNEKLFF. The CDR3 DNA reads TGTGCCAGCAGCTTAGATCCCGGCGTTAATGAAAAACTGTTTTTT.

The chain recombines TRBV14 with TRBJ2-1; 7 positions match TRBD2. Losses at the gene ends were 8 bases for V and 7 bases for J; bases not matched to a gene: 14. CDR1 SGHDN and CDR2 FVKESK come from the germline V gene. This CDR3 comprises 15 residues. The CDR3 spells CASYPTGGRRNEQFF. The DNA for the CDR3 is TGTGCCAGCTACCCTACAGGCGGGAGACGGAATGAGCAGTTCTTC. Combining the CDR3 with reference TRBV14 and TRBJ2-1 gives the whole variable domain EAGVTQFPSHSVIEKGQTVTLRCDPISGHDNLYWYRRVMGKEIKFLLHFVKESKQDESGMPNNRFLAERTGGTYSTLKVQPAELEDSGVYFCASYPTGGRRNEQFFGPGTRLTVL.

This sequence joins TRBV11-2 and TRBJ1-3; 7 positions match TRBD1. The J segment lost 3 bases and the V segment lost 4 bases, leaving 9 bases of the junction unmatched. Germline V lookup: CDR1 SGHAT, CDR2 FQNNGV. The CDR3 has 16 residues. CDR3 protein: CASSSRRQGIGNTIYF. The CDR3 DNA reads TGTGCCAGCAGCTCCCGACGACAGGGCATTGGAAACACCATATATTTT. The variable domain in full, completed from reference TRBV11-2 and TRBJ1-3, reads EAGVAQSPRYKIIEKRQSVAFWCNPISGHATLYWYQQILGQGPKLLIQFQNNGVVDDSQLPKDRFSAERLKGVDSTLKIQPAKLEDSAVYLCASSSRRQGIGNTIYFGEGSWLTVV.

Only one count was recorded for this clone. This chain links TRBV4-2 with TRBJ1-5; D gene ambiguous. This CDR3 contains 16 residues. Per the germline V gene, CDR1 is LGHNA and CDR2 is YNFKEQ. Trimming cost V 0 bases and J 4 bases, with 13 bases left between them. In DNA, the CDR3 is TGTGCCAGCAGCCAAGATCAAGGTCGGCCAAATCAGCCCCAGCATTTT. It yields the protein CASSQDQGRPNQPQHF.

This chain joins TRBV27 and TRBJ1-5; D gene ambiguous. CDR3 length: 16 amino acids. V was cut by 1 base and J by 2 bases, with 12 bases left in between. The germline gives CDR1 MNHEY, CDR2 SMNVEV (reference sequence). This CDR3 reads CASSLLAVRGNQPQHF. The DNA of the CDR3 is TGTGCCAGCAGTTTATTGGCCGTCCGCGGCAATCAGCCCCAGCATTTT.

The rearrangement uses TRBV10-3 and TRBJ2-1; 13 nucleotides align to TRBD2. Germline V gene sequence: CDR1 ENHRY, CDR2 SYGVKD. This CDR3 comprises 22 residues. V was clipped by 7 bases and J by 0 bases; unmatched bases: 21. The CDR3 region is CAITRQGTGTSGKKGSYNEQFF. CDR3 DNA sequence: TGTGCCATCACGAGGCAAGGAACCGGGACTAGCGGGAAGAAGGGCTCCTACAATGAGCAGTTCTTC.

The V call is TRBV5-1, the J call TRBJ2-3; D might be TRBD1 or TRBD2, each matching 7 bases. CDR3 length equals 15 residues. Germline V gene lookup returns CDR1 SGHRS and CDR2 YFSETQ. V was pared by 4 bases and J by 4 bases, with 16 bases between. The CDR3 here is CASSPFQGGSDTQYF. The CDR3 region has the DNA TGCGCCAGCAGCCCCTTTCAGGGGGGGTCAGATACGCAGTATTTT.

This chain connects TRBV19 to TRBJ1-2, with D hard to call. This CDR3 region has 15 residues. CDR1 LNHDA and CDR2 SQIVND come from the germline V gene (reference sequence). V lost 1 base to trimming and J lost 4 bases, with 13 bases between them. CDR3 in amino acids: CASSIGATGVYGYTF. Written as DNA, the CDR3 is TGTGCCAGTAGTATAGGGGCGACGGGAGTCTATGGCTACACCTTC.

CDR3 nucleotide sequence: TGTGCCAGCAGCTTAGCGGCCAATTCCGGGGGGACCCAGTACTTC. Encoded protein: CASSLAANSGGTQYF. V and J are TRBV11-2 and TRBJ2-5; TRBD2 might be the D (6 bases). V was cut by 1 base and J by 7 bases, with 16 bases left in between. Germline V gene lookup returns CDR1 SGHAT and CDR2 FQNNGV. The CDR3 has 15 residues.

V is TRBV9 and J is TRBJ1-2, with D uncertain. V was clipped by 0 bases and J by 8 bases, with 20 bases between them. The germline CDR1 and CDR2 sequences are SGDLS and YYNGEE. The CDR3 consists of 16 residues. Written as DNA, the CDR3 is TGTGCCAGCAGCGTAGTTACCGGGTTCCCTCAGCGGGGCTACACCTTC. Protein: CASSVVTGFPQRGYTF.

This clone appeared once. The chain is built from TRBV6-1 and TRBJ2-7; D ambiguous. The germline V gene encodes CDR1 MNHNS and CDR2 SASEGT. Trimming shortened V by 7 bases and J by 6 bases, and 13 bases separated the two germline ends. The CDR3 is 12 residues long. The CDR3 loop is CASTPGPFEQYF. The CDR3 nucleotides read TGTGCCAGCACCCCAGGCCCCTTCGAGCAGTACTTC.

The chain uses TRBV19 and TRBJ1-5, with 8 bases matching TRBD1. This CDR3 spans 16 amino acids. Germline loops: CDR1 LNHDA, CDR2 SQIVND (reference sequence). V was clipped by 2 bases and J by 7 bases; unmatched bases: 10. CDR3 region: CASSIQRDRKKQPQHF. CDR3 nucleotide sequence: TGTGCCAGTAGTATACAAAGGGACAGGAAGAAGCAGCCCCAGCATTTT.